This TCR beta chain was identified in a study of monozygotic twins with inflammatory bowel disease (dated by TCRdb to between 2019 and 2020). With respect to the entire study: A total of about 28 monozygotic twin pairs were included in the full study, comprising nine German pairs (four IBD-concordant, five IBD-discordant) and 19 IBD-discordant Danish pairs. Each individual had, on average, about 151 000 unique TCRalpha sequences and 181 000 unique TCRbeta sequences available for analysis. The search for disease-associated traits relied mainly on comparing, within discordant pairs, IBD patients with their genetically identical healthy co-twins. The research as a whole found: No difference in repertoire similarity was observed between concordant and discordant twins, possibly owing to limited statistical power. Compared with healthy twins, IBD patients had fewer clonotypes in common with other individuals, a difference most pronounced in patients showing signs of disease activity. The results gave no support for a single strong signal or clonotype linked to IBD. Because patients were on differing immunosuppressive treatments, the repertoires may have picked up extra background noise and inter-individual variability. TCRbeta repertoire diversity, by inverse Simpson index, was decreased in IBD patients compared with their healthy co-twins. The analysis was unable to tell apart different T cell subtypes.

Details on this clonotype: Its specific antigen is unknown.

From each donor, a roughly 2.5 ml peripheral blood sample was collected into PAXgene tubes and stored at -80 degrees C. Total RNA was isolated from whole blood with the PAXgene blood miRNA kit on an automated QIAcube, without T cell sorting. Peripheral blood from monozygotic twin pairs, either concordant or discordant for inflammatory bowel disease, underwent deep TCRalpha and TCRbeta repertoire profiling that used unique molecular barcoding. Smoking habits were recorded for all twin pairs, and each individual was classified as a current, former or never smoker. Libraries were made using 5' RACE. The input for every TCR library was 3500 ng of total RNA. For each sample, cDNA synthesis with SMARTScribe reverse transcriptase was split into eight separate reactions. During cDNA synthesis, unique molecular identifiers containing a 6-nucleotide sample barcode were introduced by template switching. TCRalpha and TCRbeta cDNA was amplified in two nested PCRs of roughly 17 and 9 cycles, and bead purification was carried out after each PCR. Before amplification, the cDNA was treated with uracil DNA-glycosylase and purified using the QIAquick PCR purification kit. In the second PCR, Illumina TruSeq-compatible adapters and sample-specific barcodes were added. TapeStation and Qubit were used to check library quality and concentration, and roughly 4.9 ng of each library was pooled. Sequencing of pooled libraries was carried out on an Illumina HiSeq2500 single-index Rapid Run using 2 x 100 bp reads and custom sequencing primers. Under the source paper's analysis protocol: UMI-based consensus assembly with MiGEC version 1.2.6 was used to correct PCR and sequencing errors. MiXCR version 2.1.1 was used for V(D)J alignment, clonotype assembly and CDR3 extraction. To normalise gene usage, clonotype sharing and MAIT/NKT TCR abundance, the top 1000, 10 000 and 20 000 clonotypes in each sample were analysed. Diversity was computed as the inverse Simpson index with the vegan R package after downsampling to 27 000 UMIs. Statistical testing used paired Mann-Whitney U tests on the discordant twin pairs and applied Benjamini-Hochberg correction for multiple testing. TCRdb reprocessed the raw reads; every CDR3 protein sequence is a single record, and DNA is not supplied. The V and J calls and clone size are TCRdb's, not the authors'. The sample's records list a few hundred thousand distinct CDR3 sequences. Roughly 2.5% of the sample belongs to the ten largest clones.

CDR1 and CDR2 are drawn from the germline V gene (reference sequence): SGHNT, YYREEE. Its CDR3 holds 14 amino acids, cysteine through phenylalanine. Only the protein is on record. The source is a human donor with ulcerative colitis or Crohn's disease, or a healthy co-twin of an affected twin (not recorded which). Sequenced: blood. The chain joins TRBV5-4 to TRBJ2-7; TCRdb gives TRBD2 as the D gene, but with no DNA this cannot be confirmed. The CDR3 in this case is CASSLGAGEYEQYF.